Listed here are 12 T cell receptor beta chains from one sample, sequenced in a study of T cell responses to AZD1222 COVID-19 vaccine (dated by TCRdb to the early 2020s). Per the publication, the time point label means: sample from adult after SARS-CoV-2 infection, after symptom onset. Library creation used the immunoSEQ multiplex PCR assay. TCRdb took over this immuneACCESS table, retaining in-frame rearrangements with V and J assigned. Such tables are incomplete; in checked studies, under half of the missing clones stem from an unresolved V gene, and the remainder is unexplained. In all, the sample holds some 150,000 clones, and 75% to 90% of those were seen once. The biggest ten clones account for 6.9% of the sample. The sample was peripheral blood, taken after recovery from COVID-19. The receptors were gathered from an adult who had recovered from COVID-19.

The V and J genes are TRBV19 and TRBJ2-7, with 8 bases aligning to TRBD2. Germline loops: CDR1 LNHDA, CDR2 SQIVND (reference sequence). Germline trimming cut 4 bases from V and 2 bases from J; bases unmatched to any gene: 4. The CDR3 spans 14 residues. CDR3 region: CASSTGGSAYEQYF. The DNA for the CDR3 is TGTGCCAGTAGTACGGGAGGGAGTGCCTACGAGCAGTACTTC.

This chain connects TRBV10-3 to TRBJ2-5; 9 positions match TRBD2. The CDR3 spans 16 residues. The ends lost 1 base at V and 5 bases at J; junction bases unmatched: 8. The germline gives CDR1 ENHRY, CDR2 SYGVKD. The CDR3 here is CAISELGSGSIETQYF. The CDR3 DNA follows: TGTGCCATCAGTGAGTTAGGTAGCGGGAGTATCGAGACCCAGTACTTC.

This clone was picked up one time. This chain joins TRBV5-1 and TRBJ1-2; D is undetermined. V lost 4 bases, J lost 3 bases, and 13 bases lay in between. In germline, CDR1 is SGHRS, CDR2 YFSETQ. The CDR3 runs 14 residues. In DNA, the CDR3 is TGCGCCAGCAGCGGTGGATCGCGGGACTATGGCTACACCTTC. Translation gives CASSGGSRDYGYTF.

This rearrangement joins TRBV5-6 to TRBJ1-1; 9 nucleotides match TRBD1. Germline loops: CDR1 SGHDT, CDR2 YYEEEE. The V gene end was trimmed by 4 bases and the J gene end by 4 bases; junction bases not matched to a gene: 8. The CDR3 contains 15 residues. The DNA of the CDR3 is TGTGCCAGCAGCACCTACTGGACAGGGGTCACTGAAGCTTTCTTT. Residues: CASSTYWTGVTEAFF.

This clone was detected a few times. V and J are TRBV3-1 (or the pseudogene TRBV3-2) and TRBJ1-4; 9 bases fit TRBD1. Germline V gene sequence: CDR1 LGHDT, CDR2 YNNKEL (reference sequence). The CDR3 has 15 residues. The J segment lost 6 bases and the V segment lost 6 bases, leaving 8 bases of the junction unmatched. The CDR3 coding sequence is TGTGCCAGCAGTCGGGGGGGACAGGGCGATGAAAAACTGTTTTTT. This encodes CASSRGGQGDEKLFF.

For the CDR3, the DNA is TGTGCCAGCCGCGTCTCACGGGATCAGGGCGAGCAGTACTTC. This encodes CASRVSRDQGEQYF. The rearrangement uses TRBV28 and TRBJ2-7, with D perhaps matching TRBD1 or TRBD2 (5 bases each). V was pared by 8 bases and J by 6 bases, with 20 bases between. CDR1 is MDHEN and CDR2 is SYDVKM in the germline V gene. This CDR3 comprises 14 residues. The full variable domain, with the rest looked up from reference TRBV28 and TRBJ2-7, is DVKVTQSSRYLVKRTGEKVFLECVQDMDHENMFWYRQDPGLGLRLIYFSYDVKMKEKGDIPEGYSVSREKKERFSLILESASTNQTSMYLCASRVSRDQGEQYFGPGTRLTVT.

V usage is TRBV19 and J usage is TRBJ1-1; TRBD1 matches at 8 bases. The J segment lost 4 bases and the V segment lost 4 bases, leaving 5 bases of the junction unmatched. Germline V lookup: CDR1 LNHDA, CDR2 SQIVND (reference sequence). This CDR3 region has 14 residues. The CDR3, as DNA: TGTGCCAGTAGTACCTCCGGACAGGGCACTGAAGCTTTCTTT. Translating gives CASSTSGQGTEAFF.

The chain has TRBV19 and TRBJ2-7, with TRBD2 identical over 13 bases. Germline V gene data show CDR1 as LNHDA and CDR2 as SQIVND (reference sequence). The CDR3 is 18 amino acids. Trimming removed 4 bases from V and 2 bases from J; junction bases left unmatched: 11. The CDR3 DNA reads as TGTGCCAGTAGTACCATGGGGACTAGCGGGATTAACGCCTACGAGCAGTACTTC. Translated: CASSTMGTSGINAYEQYF.

This chain links TRBV29-1 with TRBJ1-2, with D possibly being TRBD1 (5 bases). V lost 7 bases and J lost 0, with 12 bases in between. CDR1 SQVTM and CDR2 ANQGSEA come from the germline V gene. The CDR3 extends over 13 amino acids. The CDR3 DNA is TGCAGCGCATGGGGGGGGACTAACTATGGCTACACCTTC. Translation gives CSAWGGTNYGYTF.

To note about this clone: This specimen includes other DNA sequences encoding the same CDR3. The chain combines TRBV5-1 with TRBJ2-3, with D possibly being TRBD1 (6 bases). Germline V gene data show CDR1 as SGHRS and CDR2 as YFSETQ. Trimming stripped 0 bases from V and 4 bases from J, with 12 bases between. This CDR3 comprises 15 residues. The CDR3 loop reads CASSLALAGADTQYF. The CDR3 nucleotides read TGCGCCAGCAGCTTGGCGTTAGCAGGGGCAGATACGCAGTATTTT.

This sequence joins TRBV4-2 and TRBJ2-5; D possibly corresponds to TRBD2 (5 bases). V was pared by 1 base and J by 9 bases, with 24 bases between. The CDR3 is 17 amino acids. Germline assignment: CDR1 LGHNA and CDR2 YNFKEQ. The CDR3 DNA reads TGTGCCAGCAGCCAAGGAATGTCGAGTATCGATACGGAGGCCCAGTACTTC. This translates into CASSQGMSSIDTEAQYF.

This clone was seen a single time. V gene TRBV2 combines with J gene TRBJ2-6, with 7 bases identical to TRBD1. The V gene's germline CDR1 is SNHLY and CDR2 FYNNEI. V shed 9 bases, J shed 2 bases, and the junction held 4 bases outside the gene matches. This CDR3 has 14 amino acids. Here the CDR3 reads CARDDRAGANVLTF. The CDR3 DNA reads as TGTGCCAGGGATGACAGGGCTGGGGCCAACGTCCTGACTTTC.